The clone carrying this TCR beta chain was seen only a few times. Antigen specificity is unknown. With constant-segment primers, 5'RACE yielded cDNA libraries of TCR alpha and TCR beta that carried sample barcodes and UMIs. Each CDR3 protein is one row after TCRdb ran MiXCR on the 5' RACE reads. The repertoire holds 150,000 to 200,000 distinct CDR3 sequences, about 18% seen once, with roughly 4% in the top ten. The V gene lost 2 bases and the J gene lost 2 bases, with 7 bases spanning the gap. CDR1 is MNHEY, CDR2 SVGEGT, per germline. The CDR3 spans 13 residues. The data derive from a study of T-cell memory formation after mild COVID-19. General study points: There was a balanced CD4/CD8 profile in clones contracting day 15 to 85, and later expanders leaned CD4+. Mainly CM and EM harbored the contracting CD4+ clones; mainly EMRA harbored the CD8+ ones. Pre-infection memory held some responding clones, suggesting pre-existing cross-reactive T cells responded.

The TCR originated in a man aged 18 to 30 who had mild COVID-19 (a few samples of this study predate the infection). Cell type and time point are not known. Sequencing was performed on PBMCs or a T cell subset sorted from them (not recorded which). V and J are TRBV6-2 or TRBV6-3 and TRBJ2-7; D gene ambiguous. In nucleotides, the CDR3 is TGTGCCAGCAGTTACGAGCGCCCCTACGAGCAGTACTTC. Protein product: CASSYERPYEQYF.